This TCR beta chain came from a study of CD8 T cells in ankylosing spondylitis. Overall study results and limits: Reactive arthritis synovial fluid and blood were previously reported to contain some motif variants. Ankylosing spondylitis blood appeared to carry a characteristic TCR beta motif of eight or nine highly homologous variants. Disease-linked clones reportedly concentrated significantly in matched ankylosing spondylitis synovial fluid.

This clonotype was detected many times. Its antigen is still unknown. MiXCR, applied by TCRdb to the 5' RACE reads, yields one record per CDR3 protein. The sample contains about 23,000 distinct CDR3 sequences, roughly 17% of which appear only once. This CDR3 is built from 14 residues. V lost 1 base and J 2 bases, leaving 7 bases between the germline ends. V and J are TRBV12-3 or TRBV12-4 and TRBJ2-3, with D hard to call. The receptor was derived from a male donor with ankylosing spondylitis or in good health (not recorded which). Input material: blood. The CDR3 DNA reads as TGTGCCAGCAGTTTAGGGCTTTTCACAGATACGCAGTATTTT. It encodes CASSLGLFTDTQYF.